What follows are 10 T cell receptor beta chains derived from one specimen sequenced in a study of blood T cell repertoires in COVID-19. Assay used: immunoSEQ multiplex PCR; TCRdb lists only in-frame clones, some missing. The sample consists of nearly 70,000 clones, 70% to 90% of them appearing once. Material: peripheral blood. The receptor source for this set is a woman in her 70s with acute or convalescent COVID-19.

This clone was picked up a small number of times. The chain is built from TRBV7-2 and TRBJ1-5; 7 positions match TRBD1. This CDR3 region has 18 residues. Germline V CDR1 and CDR2: SGHTA, FQGNSA. The V and J ends lost 0 bases and 0 bases, in that order; junction bases with no gene match: 8. DNA of the CDR3: TGTGCCAGCAGCTTAGCCGTCAGACAGGGAACTAGCAATCAGCCCCAGCATTTT. Protein sequence: CASSLAVRQGTSNQPQHF.

The V gene is TRBV27, the J gene TRBJ1-1; unclear D gene. V lost 2 bases, J lost 6 bases, and 13 bases lay in between. Germline V CDR1 and CDR2: MNHEY, SMNVEV (reference sequence). The CDR3 is 14 amino acids. CDR3 residues: CASSLVTGSAEAFF. CDR3 DNA sequence: TGTGCCAGCAGTTTAGTCACCGGGAGCGCTGAAGCTTTCTTT.

This clone was picked up one time. The chain carries TRBV18 and TRBJ1-2, with 9 bases identical to TRBD1. Per the germline V gene, CDR1 is KGHSH and CDR2 is LQKENI. Trimming at V came to 3 bases and at J to 12 bases, leaving 8 bases not matched to a gene. The CDR3 totals 13 residues. The DNA of the CDR3 is TGTGCCAGCTCACCCCCGGGACAGGGTAGAGACACCTTC. Its translation is CASSPPGQGRDTF. Full variable domain (rest looked up from reference TRBV18 and TRBJ1-2): NAGVMQNPRHLVRRRGQEARLRCSPMKGHSHVYWYRQLPEEGLKFMVYLQKENIIDESGMPKERFSAEFPKEGPSILRIQQVVRGDSAAYFCASSPPGQGRDTFGSGTRLTVV.

The V and J genes are TRBV5-1 and TRBJ1-2; D perhaps matches TRBD1 (6 bases). Per germline, CDR1 SGHRS and CDR2 YFSETQ. V lost 4 bases to trimming and J lost 3 bases, with 16 bases between them. The CDR3 has 15 residues. The CDR3 nucleotides are TGCGCCAGCAGCAACCCCCTCAGGGGCTACTATGGCTACACCTTC. This encodes CASSNPLRGYYGYTF.

This clone was counted once. The rearrangement uses TRBV6-1 and TRBJ1-2, with a tentative D call TRBD1 (6 bases). The CDR3 covers 13 residues. V shed 2 bases and J shed 8 bases, with 12 bases lying between them. From germline, CDR1 is MNHNS and CDR2 SASEGT. The CDR3 spells CASSEFQGRGYTF. The CDR3 nucleotides are TGTGCCAGCAGTGAATTTCAGGGGCGAGGCTACACCTTC.

This rearrangement joins TRBV3-1 (or the pseudogene TRBV3-2) to TRBJ2-2, with D unclear. The germline gives CDR1 LGHDT, CDR2 YNNKEL (reference sequence). The CDR3 is 15 amino acids. The ends were cut back, 0 bases at V and 1 base at J, with 6 bases in the middle. In nucleotides, the CDR3 is TGTGCCAGCAGCCAAGATTCCTGGAACACCGGGGAGCTGTTTTTT. Translation: CASSQDSWNTGELFF.

This chain joins TRBV5-5 and TRBJ1-1; D not certain. This CDR3 comprises 12 residues. V lost 0 bases and J lost 8, with 8 bases in between. Per germline, CDR1 SGHKS and CDR2 YYEKEE (reference sequence). Here the CDR3 reads CASSLVETEAFF. CDR3 nucleotide sequence: TGTGCCAGCAGCTTGGTGGAGACCGAAGCTTTCTTT.

The chain combines TRBV25-1 with TRBJ1-6, with D perhaps TRBD1 (5 bases). Trimming cost V 8 bases and J 6 bases, with 17 bases left between them. The CDR3 is made up of 15 amino acids. Germline lookup yields CDR1 MGHDK and CDR2 SYGVNS. Written as DNA, the CDR3 is TGTGCCAGCGGTAAGAAAGGACAAGTTAATTCACCCCTCCACTTT. This sequence encodes CASGKKGQVNSPLHF. The full variable domain, its missing parts supplied by reference TRBV25-1 and TRBJ1-6, is EADIYQTPRYLVIGTGKKITLECSQTMGHDKMYWYQQDPGMELHLIHYSYGVNSTEKGDLSSESTVSRIRTEHFPLTLESARPSHTSQYLCASGKKGQVNSPLHFGNGTRLTVT.

CDR3: CASSLYWAQAFF. In nucleotides, the CDR3 is TGTGCCAGCAGTTTATACTGGGCCCAAGCTTTCTTT. The V gene is TRBV28, the J gene TRBJ1-1; no reliable D call. In germline, CDR1 is MDHEN, CDR2 SYDVKM. V lost 1 base and J lost 9, with 9 bases in between. The CDR3 extends over 12 amino acids. The variable domain in full, with the rest retrieved from reference TRBV28 and TRBJ1-1, is DVKVTQSSRYLVKRTGEKVFLECVQDMDHENMFWYRQDPGLGLRLIYFSYDVKMKEKGDIPEGYSVSREKKERFSLILESASTNQTSMYLCASSLYWAQAFFGQGTRLTVV.

The CDR3 sequence is CAWSRGHLGPNSPLHF. As DNA, the CDR3 is TGTGCCTGGAGCAGGGGCCACCTGGGCCCAAATTCACCCCTCCACTTT. The V gene is TRBV30, the J gene TRBJ1-6, with D possibly matching TRBD1 (6 bases). Germline V CDR1 and CDR2: GTSNPN, SVGIG (reference sequence). V lost 3 bases to trimming and J lost 7 bases, with 19 bases between them. The CDR3 consists of 16 residues.